Below are 3 T cell receptor beta chains sequenced from a single sample in a study of T cells in Graves' hyperthyroidism and ophthalmopathy. Regions amplified from RNA transcripts were the TCR beta CDR3 regions. A first-round RT-PCR of the TCR CDR3 used the HTBI primer set. TCRdb processed the multiplex PCR reads anew with MiXCR; each CDR3 protein has one entry. The sample shows over 200,000 distinct CDR3 sequences, about 16% of them seen only once. Input material: blood. These receptors were taken from a man aged 35 to 55 with Graves' hyperthyroidism.

In DNA form, the CDR3 reads TGTGCCAGCACCTCGGGGGGGATGAGCACTGAAGCTTTCTTT. It yields the protein CASTSGGMSTEAFF. V usage is TRBV7-9 and J usage is TRBJ1-1; a possible D gene is TRBD1 (5 bases). The germline V and J ends were trimmed by 7 bases and 4 bases, with 16 bases remaining between them. Germline-derived CDR1 and CDR2 are SEHNR and FQNEAQ (reference sequence). The CDR3 has 14 amino acids.

This clonotype was counted ten times or more. The chain links TRBV7-8 to TRBJ2-1; 12 bases agree with TRBD1. CDR3 length equals 16 residues. V lost 5 bases, J lost 6 bases, and 8 bases stayed unmatched. CDR1 SGHVS and CDR2 FQNEAQ come from the germline V gene. The CDR3 nucleotides read TGTGCCAGCAGCCTACGGGACAGGGGGCTATTCAATGAGCAGTTCTTC. It translates to CASSLRDRGLFNEQFF.

This clonotype was seen many times. The J gene is TRBJ2-6, the V gene TRBV3-1, with D uncertain. CDR1 LGHDT and CDR2 YNNKEL come from the germline V gene (reference sequence). CDR3 length: 18 residues. V was shortened by 3 bases and J by 2 bases, with 17 bases between the two germline ends. The DNA for the CDR3 is TGTGCCAGCAGCCATCTCCTTGCAGCACCCCCTGGGGCCAACGTCCTGACTTTC. This gives the protein CASSHLLAAPPGANVLTF. The full variable domain, its missing parts supplied by reference TRBV3-1 and TRBJ2-6, is DTAVSQTPKYLVTQMGNDKSIKCEQNLGHDTMYWYKQDSKKFLKIMFSYNNKELIINETVPNRFSPKSPDKAHLNLHINSLELGDSAVYFCASSHLLAAPPGANVLTFGAGSRLTVL.